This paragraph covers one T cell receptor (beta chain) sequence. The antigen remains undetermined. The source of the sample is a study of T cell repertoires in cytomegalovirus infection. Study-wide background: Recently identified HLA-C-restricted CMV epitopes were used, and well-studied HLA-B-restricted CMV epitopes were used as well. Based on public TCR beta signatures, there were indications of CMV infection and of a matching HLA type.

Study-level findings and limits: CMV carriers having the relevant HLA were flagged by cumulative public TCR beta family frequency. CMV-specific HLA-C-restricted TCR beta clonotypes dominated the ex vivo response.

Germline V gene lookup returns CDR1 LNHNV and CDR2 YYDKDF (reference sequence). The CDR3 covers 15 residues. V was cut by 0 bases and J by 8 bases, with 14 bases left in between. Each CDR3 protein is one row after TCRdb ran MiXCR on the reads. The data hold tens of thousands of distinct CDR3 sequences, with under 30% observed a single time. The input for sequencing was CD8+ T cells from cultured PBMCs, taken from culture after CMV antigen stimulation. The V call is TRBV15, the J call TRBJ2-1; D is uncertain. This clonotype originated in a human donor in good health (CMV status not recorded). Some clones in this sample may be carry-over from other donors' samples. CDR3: CATSRDSRRSDEQFF. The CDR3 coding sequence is TGTGCCACCAGCAGAGATTCCCGGCGGAGCGATGAGCAGTTCTTC.